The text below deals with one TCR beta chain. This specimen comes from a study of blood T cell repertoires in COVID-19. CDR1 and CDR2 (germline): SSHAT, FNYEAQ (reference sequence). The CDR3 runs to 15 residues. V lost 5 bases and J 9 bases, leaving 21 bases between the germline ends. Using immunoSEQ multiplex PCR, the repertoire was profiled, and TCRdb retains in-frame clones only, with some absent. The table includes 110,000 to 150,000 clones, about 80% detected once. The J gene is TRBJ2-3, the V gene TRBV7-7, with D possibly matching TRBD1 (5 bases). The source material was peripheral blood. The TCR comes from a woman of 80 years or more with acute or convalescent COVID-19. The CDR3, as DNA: TGTGCCAGCAGCCCCATAGGGGTCCAGGTTGCGACGCAGTATTTT. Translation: CASSPIGVQVATQYF.